Listed below are T cell receptor beta chains from one sample, sequenced in a study of neoadjuvant anti-PD-1 for oral cavity cancer. Generated by immunoSEQ multiplex PCR, the TCRdb table keeps only in-frame clones and is missing some. Among 68,000 or so clones listed, roughly 84% were seen once. Here the sequenced sample was PBMCs, taken after nivolumab (anti-PD-1) treatment. Receptors were obtained from a person aged 35-79 years with oral cavity squamous cell carcinoma. Each CDR3 is given with its conserved first and last residue. D genes are given only for firm matches. Only some rows state a clone size, as once, few, many or a class for expanded clones.

>TRBJ2-7|NA|TRBV5-1|TRBD2
CASSWLAGYNSYEQYF
>TRBJ2-2|NA|TRBV6-5|TRBD2
CASSYVAGNTGELFF
>TRBJ1-5|NA|TRBV6-1|NA
CASSRITGADQPQHF
>TRBJ2-1|NA|TRBV9|NA
CASSVERANEQFF
>TRBJ2-2|NA|TRBV19|NA
CASSDWTGGELFF
>TRBJ1-2|NA|TRBV10-2|NA
CAGSRALEEGYTF
>TRBJ2-3|NA|TRBV6-5|TRBD1
CASSSTGGANTQYF
>TRBJ2-3|NA|TRBV7-8|NA
CASSLDVGFTDTQYF
>TRBJ2-3|NA|TRBV27|NA
CASSLLGIGTDTQYF
>TRBJ2-5|NA|TRBV6-6|NA
CASTWTGGFQETQYF
>TRBJ1-2|NA|TRBV6-5|NA
CASSYFPILQGYTF
>TRBJ2-2|once|TRBV27|NA
CASRRQANTGELFF
>TRBJ1-1|once|TRBV6-5|TRBD1
CASRPGTVTEAFF
>TRBJ2-7|NA|TRBV6-5|TRBD1
CASRPSQGGEQYF
>TRBJ1-4|NA|TRBV10-3|TRBD1
CAISESGQGREKLFF
>TRBJ2-7|NA|TRBV14|NA
CASSQDRQKQYF
>TRBJ2-7|NA|TRBV13|NA
CASSFFWGTEQYF
>TRBJ1-2|NA|TRBV19|TRBD1
CASSLDRGQSYGYTF
>TRBJ2-5|NA|TRBV7-9|TRBD1
CASSLSQGQETQYF
>TRBJ1-1|NA|TRBV19|NA
CASSTGGGNTEAFF
>TRBJ2-3|NA|TRBV10-3|NA
CAISEQQGSTDTQYF
>TRBJ2-6|NA|TRBV30|TRBD1
CAWGDSQIPISGANVLTF
>TRBJ1-5|NA|TRBV7-9|NA
CASSLGFGNQPQHF
>TRBJ1-5|NA|TRBV27|NA
CASSLGWGIPQHF
>TRBJ2-7|NA|TRBV5-1|NA
CASSLESRLYEQYF
>TRBJ1-4|NA|TRBV2|NA
CASHRDPNEKLFF
>TRBJ2-2|few|TRBV5-6|TRBD1
CASSQFPGQGGNTGELFF
>TRBJ1-1|NA|TRBV6-1|NA
CASSAPATEAFF
>TRBJ2-5|NA|TRBV7-3|NA
CASSLTLQVGETQYF
>TRBJ1-2|once|TRBV27|TRBD1
CASRPTGTGHGYTF
>TRBJ2-1|NA|TRBV9|TRBD2
CASSVGAGESYNEQFF
>TRBJ2-7|NA|TRBV10-3|NA
CAISAAQGLDEQYF
>TRBJ2-7|NA|TRBV19|TRBD1
CASSAPGQGTYEQYF
>TRBJ2-3|NA|TRBV27|TRBD2
CASSLEGRGRDTQYF
>TRBJ2-1|NA|TRBV10-2|TRBD2
CASAGGDGRHVDEQFF
>TRBJ1-5|NA|TRBV7-8|TRBD1
CASSLRQGDNQPQHF
>TRBJ2-7|NA|TRBV6-5|TRBD1
CASRPGQGLGEQYF
>TRBJ2-3|NA|TRBV10-3|TRBD1
CAISTGTGSDTQYF
>TRBJ2-1|NA|TRBV5-4|NA
CASSLSGTWNEQFF
>NA|once|TRBV5-1|TRBD2
CASSIESGRGYEQYF
>TRBJ2-7|NA|TRBV6-1|NA
CASSQTGGSYEQYF
>TRBJ2-3|NA|TRBV4-1|TRBD2
CASSQDRLAGRGSTDTQYF
>TRBJ1-4|NA|TRBV6-1|NA
CASSEGGGPNEKLFF
>TRBJ2-7|NA|TRBV6-5|NA
CASSYDLFAYEQYF
>TRBJ2-3|NA|TRBV7-7|TRBD1
CASSLSTGDTDTQYF
>TRBJ1-1|NA|TRBV6-1|NA
CASIQHGALNTEAFF
>TRBJ2-2|NA|TRBV27|TRBD2
CASSANQGLADRTGELFF
>TRBJ2-7|NA|TRBV7-8|TRBD2
CASSSSGTSGYEQYF
>TRBJ1-4|NA|TRBV28|TRBD1
CASRQPPGQGREKLFF
>TRBJ2-1|NA|TRBV29-1|NA
CSSDGGRGNNEQFF
>TRBJ2-3|NA|TRBV5-1|NA
CASSFGQYSDTQYF
>TRBJ2-3|NA|TRBV10-3|NA
CAISENEPSFDTQYF
>TRBJ1-1|NA|TRBV30|NA
CAWRFGGTEAFF
>TRBJ2-2|NA|TRBV10-3|TRBD1
CAISLQGDTGELFF
>TRBJ2-7|NA|TRBV7-8|NA
CASSFSQGEQYF
>TRBJ2-7|NA|TRBV2|NA
CASSPGLVIYEQYF
>TRBJ1-2|NA|TRBV19|NA
CASSTGDYYGYTF
>TRBJ2-7|NA|TRBV7-9|NA
CASSPRDWTYEQYF
>TRBJ1-2|NA|TRBV20-1|NA
CSARNYGYTF
>TRBJ2-3|NA|TRBV19|TRBD2
CASKRVASGYTDTQYF